Listed below are T cell receptor beta chains from one sample, sequenced in a study of OX40 agonist ivuxolimab in advanced cancers. The method was immunoSEQ multiplex PCR; TCRdb's version includes in-frame clones alone and lacks a portion of them. The table has nearly 80,000 clones, 84% seen once. Sequencing used CD4+ or CD8+ T cells sorted from blood, obtained in a trial of the OX40 agonist ivuxolimab. The receptors were gathered from an adult with an advanced solid tumor such as melanoma, head and neck, liver or kidney cancer. CDR3s include the opening cysteine and the closing phenylalanine or tryptophan. A D gene is named only where the DNA matches it firmly. Where a row states a size, it is once, few, many or the class of an expanded clone; other rows omit it.

TRBJ2-5,once,TRBV28,.,CASSSTPRETQYF,TGTGCCAGCAGTTCGACCCCAAGGGAGACCCAGTACTTC
TRBJ2-2,.,TRBV10-1,.,CASSEQPGDGELFF,TGCGCCAGCAGTGAGCAGCCAGGCGACGGGGAGCTGTTTTTT
TRBJ2-1,.,TRBV19,TRBD2,CASSIPPGTSGRADYNEQFF,TGTGCCAGTAGTATTCCTCCCGGGACTAGCGGGAGGGCCGACTACAATGAGCAGTTCTTC
TRBJ1-2,.,TRBV4-1,TRBD1,CASSPRTGNNYGYTF,TGCGCCAGCAGCCCGAGGACAGGGAATAACTATGGCTACACCTTC
TRBJ2-3,few,TRBV4-1,.,CASSQYITGGDRTDTQYF,TGCGCCAGCAGCCAGTACATAACGGGCGGGGACCGCACAGATACGCAGTATTTT
TRBJ2-5,.,TRBV11-3,.,CASSLVPMETQYF,TGTGCCAGCAGCTTAGTCCCTATGGAGACCCAGTACTTC
TRBJ2-5,.,TRBV19,.,CASSVTAAQETQYF,TGTGCCAGTAGTGTGACAGCGGCCCAAGAGACCCAGTACTTC
TRBJ2-1,.,TRBV11-2,.,CASSLETRGGNEQFF,TGTGCCAGCAGCTTAGAAACTAGAGGGGGCAATGAGCAGTTCTTC
TRBJ2-1,few,TRBV2,.,CASISFRVNEQFF,TGTGCCAGCATCTCATTTAGAGTCAATGAGCAGTTCTTC
TRBJ2-1,.,TRBV7-2,TRBD2,CASSYSPLAGSYNEQFF,TGTGCCAGCAGCTACTCTCCCCTAGCGGGATCGTACAATGAGCAGTTCTTC
TRBJ2-3,.,TRBV7-3,TRBD2,CASSLAGGTDTQYF,TGTGCCAGCAGCTTAGCGGGAGGGACAGATACGCAGTATTTT
TRBJ2-3,.,TRBV10-3,.,CAISEGSDTQYF,TGTGCCATCAGTGAGGGTTCAGATACGCAGTATTTT
TRBJ1-2,.,TRBV5-6,.,CASSMGPILGYYYGYTF,TGTGCCAGCAGCATGGGACCGATCCTGGGGTACTACTATGGCTACACCTTC
TRBJ2-1,once,TRBV20-1,.,CSASPGRSRFF,TGCAGTGCTAGTCCAGGGAGATCTCGGTTCTTC
TRBJ2-1,.,TRBV6-6,TRBD1,CASTTGQRGNEQFF,TGTGCCAGCACCACGGGACAGAGGGGCAATGAGCAGTTCTTC
TRBJ2-1,.,TRBV28,TRBD2,CASRQGLGEQFF,TGTGCCAGCAGACAGGGACTAGGGGAGCAGTTCTTC
TRBJ2-3,.,TRBV4-1,TRBD1,CASSQDRQGLVGDTQYF,TGCGCCAGCAGCCAAGATCGACAGGGCCTCGTGGGAGATACGCAGTATTTT
TRBJ1-2,.,TRBV19,TRBD1,CASSPGTGKGYGYTF,TGTGCCAGTAGTCCGGGGACAGGGAAGGGATATGGCTACACCTTC
TRBJ2-3,.,TRBV5-4,TRBD1,CASSKDRASDTQYF,TGTGCCAGCAGCAAAGACAGGGCCTCAGATACGCAGTATTTT
TRBJ1-5,.,TRBV19,.,CASSLRDGFNQPQHF,TGTGCCAGTAGTCTCCGGGACGGGTTCAATCAGCCCCAGCATTTT
TRBJ1-3,.,TRBV6-5,.,CASSLSYNGNTIYF,TGTGCCAGCAGCCTTAGCTATAATGGAAACACCATATATTTT
TRBJ1-5,.,TRBV7-8,.,CASSLGRGGVYSNQPQHF,TGTGCCAGCAGCTTAGGCAGGGGAGGGGTATATAGCAATCAGCCCCAGCATTTT
TRBJ2-1,.,TRBV9,.,CASSPNPGREIEQFF,TGTGCCAGCAGCCCCAACCCTGGAAGGGAAATTGAGCAGTTCTTC
TRBJ1-1,.,TRBV6-1,.,CASSARTGGNTEAFF,TGTGCCAGCAGTGCAAGGACTGGAGGGAACACTGAAGCTTTCTTT
TRBJ1-2,.,TRBV5-5,.,CASSLASTDTYGYTF,TGTGCCAGCAGCTTGGCCTCGACAGACACCTATGGCTACACCTTC
TRBJ2-5,few,TRBV7-9,.,CASSPGQNQETQYF,TGTGCCAGCAGCCCGGGCCAAAACCAAGAGACCCAGTACTTC
TRBJ2-2,.,TRBV5-1,TRBD1,CASSLNRGTGELFF,TGCGCCAGCAGCCTAAACAGGGGGACCGGGGAGCTGTTTTTT
TRBJ2-7,.,TRBV11-3,.,CASSLSSVYEQYF,TGTGCCAGCAGCTTATCGTCCGTCTACGAGCAGTACTTC
TRBJ1-4,.,TRBV5-1,.,CASSLNRPNEKLFF,TGCGCCAGCAGCTTGAACAGGCCTAATGAAAAACTGTTTTTT
TRBJ2-5,.,TRBV5-4,TRBD2,CASRDGLGQETQYF,TGTGCCAGCAGGGACGGACTAGGCCAAGAGACCCAGTACTTC
TRBJ1-2,.,TRBV18,.,CASSPDSYYGYTF,TGTGCCAGCTCCCCAGACAGTTACTATGGCTACACCTTC
TRBJ2-1,.,TRBV5-1,.,CASSYGWSGEQFF,TGCGCCAGCAGTTATGGCTGGTCGGGTGAGCAGTTCTTC
TRBJ2-3,.,TRBV13,.,CASSRRVRTTDTQYF,TGTGCCAGCAGCCGTAGAGTCAGGACGACAGATACGCAGTATTTT
TRBJ2-3,.,TRBV19,.,CASGRGDIDTQYF,TGTGCCAGTGGAAGGGGGGACATAGATACGCAGTATTTT
TRBJ1-1,.,TRBV5-1,.,CASSSPGNTEAFF,TGCGCCAGCAGCTCCCCGGGGAACACTGAAGCTTTCTTT
TRBJ2-7,.,TRBV5-6,TRBD2,CASSLYLAGGPEEQYF,TGTGCCAGCAGCTTGTATCTAGCGGGAGGGCCAGAAGAGCAGTACTTC
TRBJ1-2,.,TRBV7-9,TRBD1,CASNRQGARPANYGYTF,TGTGCCAGCAATCGACAGGGGGCCAGGCCAGCTAACTATGGCTACACCTTC
TRBJ1-6,few,TRBV5-1,TRBD1,CASSPGTDGGSPLHF,TGCGCCAGCAGCCCCGGGACAGATGGAGGATCACCCCTCCACTTT
TRBJ1-1,.,TRBV5-5,TRBD1,CASRRTGRTEAFF,TGTGCCAGCAGGCGGACAGGGAGGACTGAAGCTTTCTTT
TRBJ2-5,.,TRBV6-5,TRBD1,CASSTRDSQETQYF,TGTGCCAGCAGCACAAGGGACAGCCAAGAGACCCAGTACTTC
TRBJ1-2,.,TRBV30,.,CAWSVRAYGYTF,TGTGCCTGGAGTGTAAGAGCCTATGGCTACACCTTC
TRBJ2-5,.,TRBV7-2,TRBD2,CASSLGGLGLRTQYF,TGTGCCAGCAGCTTAGGGGGACTAGGCTTGAGGACCCAGTACTTC
TRBJ1-2,.,TRBV5-1,.,CASSPARALDGYTF,TGCGCCAGCAGCCCCGCGAGGGCCCTCGATGGCTACACCTTC
TRBJ2-1,.,TRBV19,TRBD2,CASRTARTSGGNEQFF,TGTGCCAGTAGGACCGCTCGGACTAGCGGGGGCAATGAGCAGTTCTTC
TRBJ1-2,.,TRBV2,.,CATPEGIYGYTF,TGTGCCACCCCGGAGGGCATCTATGGCTACACCTTC
TRBJ2-3,.,TRBV6-5,.,CASSYSRGGTDTQYF,TGTGCCAGCAGTTACTCTAGGGGGGGGACAGATACGCAGTATTTT
TRBJ2-5,.,TRBV25-1,TRBD1,CASRTGGETQYF,TGTGCCAGCAGGACAGGGGGAGAGACCCAGTACTTC
TRBJ1-4,.,TRBV27,.,CASSQGWGSPTNEKLFF,TGTGCCAGCAGCCAGGGTTGGGGGTCCCCAACTAATGAAAAACTGTTTTTT
TRBJ2-1,.,TRBV4-3,.,CASSQGRGGSYNEQFF,TGCGCCAGCAGCCAAGGTCGAGGAGGTTCCTACAATGAGCAGTTCTTC
TRBJ1-1,once,TRBV6-5,.,CASNPSNPNTEAFF,TGTGCCAGCAATCCGAGCAATCCGAACACTGAAGCTTTCTTT
TRBJ1-3,.,TRBV11-2,.,CASSGVFSGNTIYF,TGTGCCAGCAGCGGGGTCTTCTCTGGAAACACCATATATTTT
TRBJ2-2,.,TRBV5-4,.,CASSLDQAGELFF,TGTGCCAGCAGCTTGGACCAGGCCGGGGAGCTGTTTTTT
TRBJ2-7,.,TRBV28,TRBD2,CASSSARSGGEQYF,TGTGCCAGCAGTTCGGCCCGTAGCGGGGGTGAGCAGTACTTC
TRBJ2-5,once,TRBV29-1,.,CSVNRVGGQETQYF,TGCAGCGTTAACAGGGTGGGGGGCCAAGAGACCCAGTACTTC